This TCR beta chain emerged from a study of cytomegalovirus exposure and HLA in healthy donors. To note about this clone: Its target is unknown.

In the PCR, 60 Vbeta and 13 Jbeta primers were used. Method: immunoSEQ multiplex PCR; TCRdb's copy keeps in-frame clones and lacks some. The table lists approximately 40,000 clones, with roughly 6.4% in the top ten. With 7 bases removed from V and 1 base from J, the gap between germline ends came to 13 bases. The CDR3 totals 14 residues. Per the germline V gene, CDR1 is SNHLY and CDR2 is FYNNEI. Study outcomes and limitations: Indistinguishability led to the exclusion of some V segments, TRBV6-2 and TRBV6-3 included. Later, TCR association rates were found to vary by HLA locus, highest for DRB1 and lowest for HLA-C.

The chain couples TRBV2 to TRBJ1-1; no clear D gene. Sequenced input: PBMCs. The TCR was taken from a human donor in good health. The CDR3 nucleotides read TGTGCCAGCACCTACCGCCGGGAGAACACTGAAGCTTTCTTT. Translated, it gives CASTYRRENTEAFF.